These 14 T cell receptor beta chains share one sample of origin, sequenced in a study of T cells in tumors after PD-1 blockade. Using immunoSEQ multiplex PCR, the repertoire was profiled, and TCRdb retains in-frame clones only, with some absent. The sample consists of 45,000 to 60,000 clones, 65% to 80% of them appearing once. The sequences come from PBMCs, collected before anti-PD-1 therapy. The receptors originated from a human donor with advanced basal cell or squamous cell carcinoma (not recorded which).

Regarding this clone: An end of the junction does not agree with germline; a read error may underlie this. The gene calls are TRBV5-6 and TRBJ2-1; no reliable D call. Germline V gene sequence: CDR1 SGHDT, CDR2 YYEEEE. The CDR3 spans 13 residues. CDR3 DNA sequence: TGTGCCAGCAGCCCCGAAAGCTACGATGAGCAGTTCTTC. Amino acid sequence: CASSPESYDEQFF. Based on the CDR3 plus reference TRBV5-6 and TRBJ2-1, the full variable domain is DAGVTQSPTHLIKTRGQQVTLRCSPKSGHDTVSWYQQALGQGPQFIFQYYEEEERQRGNFPDRFSGHQFPNYSSELNVNALLLGDSALYLCASSPESYDEQFFGPGTRLTVL.

The rearrangement joins TRBV14 to TRBJ2-2; 9 bases match TRBD2. The CDR3 has 14 residues. Germline values: CDR1 SGHDN, CDR2 FVKESK. With V trimmed by 8 bases and J by 5 bases, 6 bases remained unmatched. CDR3 residues: CASGLAGGTGELFF. The CDR3 DNA sequence: TGTGCCAGCGGTCTCGCGGGAGGGACCGGGGAGCTGTTTTTT.

V usage is TRBV5-6 and J usage is TRBJ2-5; D not resolved. V lost 4 bases and J 9 bases, leaving 16 bases between the germline ends. CDR1 and CDR2 (germline): SGHDT, YYEEEE. The CDR3 has 13 amino acids. The CDR3 nucleotides read TGTGCCAGCAGCCTGCAAAAGGGCGCGGCCCAGTACTTC. Residues: CASSLQKGAAQYF.

This chain links TRBV18 with TRBJ2-7, with D perhaps matching TRBD1 (7 bases). The V gene's germline CDR1 is KGHSH and CDR2 LQKENI. The V gene lost 4 bases and the J gene lost 6 bases, with 10 bases spanning the gap. The CDR3 totals 12 residues. The CDR3 loop reads CASSLQGGEQYF. The CDR3 DNA reads TGTGCCAGCTCACTCCAGGGGGGCGAGCAGTACTTC.

The genes are TRBV19 and TRBJ1-5, with D perhaps TRBD1 (5 bases). Germline loops: CDR1 LNHDA, CDR2 SQIVND (reference sequence). This CDR3 is built from 14 residues. Between the trimmed V and J ends, which lost 6 bases and 2 bases, there was a span of 11 bases. CDR3 amino acids: CASSPGGGNQPQHF. CDR3 in DNA: TGTGCCAGTAGCCCTGGGGGGGGCAATCAGCCCCAGCATTTT.

The chain links TRBV20-1 to TRBJ1-1, with no clear D. CDR1 is DFQATT and CDR2 is SNEGSKA in the germline V gene (reference sequence). The CDR3 contains 13 residues. V was pared by 3 bases and J by 3 bases, with 11 bases between. CDR3 in DNA: TGCAGTGCTAGTAAGGGTGCGGACACTGAAGCTTTCTTT. Its protein is CSASKGADTEAFF.

This clone appeared a single time. This specimen includes other DNA sequences encoding the same CDR3. The gene calls are TRBV5-4 and TRBJ2-5; D is possibly TRBD1 (6 bases). Germline V gene sequence: CDR1 SGHNT, CDR2 YYREEE (reference sequence). There are 13 residues in the CDR3. Trimming pared 0 bases from V and 5 bases from J, leaving 8 bases between. In DNA, the CDR3 is TGTGCCAGCAGCTTGGACAGGGAGGAGACCCAGTACTTC. This codes for CASSLDREETQYF.

This clone was detected once. The CDR3: CASSQESSSQETQYF. The CDR3 DNA is TGTGCCAGCAGCCAAGAAAGCTCTAGCCAAGAGACCCAGTACTTC. V and J are TRBV4-2 and TRBJ2-5; no reliable D call. Germline V CDR1 and CDR2: LGHNA, YNFKEQ. The CDR3 covers 15 residues. Trimming removed 0 bases at V and 1 base at J, with 9 bases between.

This rearrangement joins TRBV25-1 to TRBJ2-7; the match to TRBD1 covers 8 bases. Germline V CDR1 and CDR2: MGHDK, SYGVNS. V was clipped by 7 bases and J by 7 bases; unmatched bases: 12. CDR3 size: 14 residues. The CDR3, as DNA: TGTGCCAGCACGTTAGGCCAGGGGGCTGGGGAGCAGTACTTC. This translates into CASTLGQGAGEQYF.

The chain carries TRBV15 and TRBJ2-2; D not resolved. The CDR3 extends over 14 amino acids. Germline CDR1 reads LNHNV; CDR2 reads YYDKDF (reference sequence). V gave up 0 bases and J gave up 6 bases, with 8 bases separating them. This CDR3 is CATSRDRSPGELFF. For the CDR3, the DNA is TGTGCCACCAGCAGAGATCGTAGTCCCGGGGAGCTGTTTTTT.

A few counts support this clone. This chain's CDR3 is CASREEGLNYGYTF. The CDR3 DNA follows: TGTGCCAGCAGGGAGGAGGGGTTAAACTATGGCTACACCTTC. The chain joins TRBV6-5 to TRBJ1-2; D is perhaps TRBD1 (5 bases). Trimming pared 6 bases from V and 2 bases from J, leaving 13 bases between. CDR1 and CDR2 from the germline V gene are MNHEY and SVGAGI. This CDR3 contains 14 residues.

The genes are TRBV19 and TRBJ2-3; 7 bases agree with TRBD2. Per the germline V gene, CDR1 is LNHDA and CDR2 is SQIVND (reference sequence). V lost 6 bases to trimming and J lost 4 bases; unmatched junction nucleotides: 7. The CDR3 consists of 14 residues. In nucleotides, the CDR3 is TGTGCCAGTAGAGCCGCCCGGGGGGCAGATACGCAGTATTTT. Its translation: CASRAARGADTQYF.

The chain recombines TRBV27 with TRBJ2-7; 8 nucleotides line up with TRBD2. With V trimmed by 5 bases and J by 7 bases, 16 bases remained unmatched. Germline values: CDR1 MNHEY, CDR2 SMNVEV (reference sequence). The CDR3 is 16 residues long. The CDR3 DNA follows: TGTGCCAGCAGTACCTCCCGGACTAGCACGGGTGGGGAGCAGTACTTC. Amino acid sequence: CASSTSRTSTGGEQYF.

This sequence joins TRBV5-1 and TRBJ2-7; a weak D match, TRBD2 (6 bases). The CDR3 covers 15 residues. V shed 2 bases and J shed 3 bases, with 15 bases lying between them. From germline, CDR1 is SGHRS and CDR2 YFSETQ. CDR3 sequence reads: CASSFASEGSYEQYF. The CDR3 DNA is TGCGCCAGCAGCTTTGCTAGCGAGGGGAGCTACGAGCAGTACTTC.